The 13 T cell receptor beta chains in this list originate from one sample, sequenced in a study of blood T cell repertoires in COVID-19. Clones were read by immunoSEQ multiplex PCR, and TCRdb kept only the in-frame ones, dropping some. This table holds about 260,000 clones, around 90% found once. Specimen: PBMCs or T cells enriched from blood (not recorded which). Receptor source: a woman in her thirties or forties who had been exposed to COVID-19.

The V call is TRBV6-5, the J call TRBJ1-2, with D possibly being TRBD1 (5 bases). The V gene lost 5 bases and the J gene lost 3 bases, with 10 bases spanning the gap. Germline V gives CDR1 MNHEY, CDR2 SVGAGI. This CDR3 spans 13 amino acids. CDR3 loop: CASSPTGDYGYTF. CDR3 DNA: TGTGCCAGCAGTCCCACGGGGGACTATGGCTACACCTTC.

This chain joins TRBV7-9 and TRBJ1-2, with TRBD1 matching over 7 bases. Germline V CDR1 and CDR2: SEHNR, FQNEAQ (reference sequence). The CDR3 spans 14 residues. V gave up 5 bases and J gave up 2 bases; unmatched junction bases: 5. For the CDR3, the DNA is TGTGCCAGCAGCCCGGGACAGTGGAACTATGGCTACACCTTC. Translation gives CASSPGQWNYGYTF.

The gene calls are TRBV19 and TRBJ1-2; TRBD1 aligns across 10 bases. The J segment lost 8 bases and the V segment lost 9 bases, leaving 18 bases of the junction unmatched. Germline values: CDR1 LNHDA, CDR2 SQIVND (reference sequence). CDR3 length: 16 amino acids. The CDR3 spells CASRTARQGAVGGYTF. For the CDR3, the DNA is TGTGCCAGCCGAACTGCGAGACAGGGGGCCGTGGGGGGCTACACCTTC. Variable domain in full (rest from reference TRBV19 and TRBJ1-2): DGGITQSPKYLFRKEGQNVTLSCEQNLNHDAMYWYRQDPGQGLRLIYYSQIVNDFQKGDIAEGYSVSREKKESFPLTVTSAQKNPTAFYLCASRTARQGAVGGYTFGSGTRLTVV.

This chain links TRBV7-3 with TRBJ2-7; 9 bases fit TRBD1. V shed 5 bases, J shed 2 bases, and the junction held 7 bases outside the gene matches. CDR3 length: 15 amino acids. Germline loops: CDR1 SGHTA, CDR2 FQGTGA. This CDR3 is CASSARGTGPYEQYF. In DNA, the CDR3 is TGTGCCAGCAGCGCGCGAGGGACAGGGCCCTACGAGCAGTACTTC.

CDR3 sequence (DNA): TGTGCCAGCAGTTTCGGGGCGGGGGTCCAAGAGACCCAGTACTTC. It yields the protein CASSFGAGVQETQYF. V and J are TRBV28 and TRBJ2-5; 7 bases map to TRBD2. Germline trimming cut 3 bases from V and 1 base from J; bases unmatched to any gene: 5. Germline CDR1 is MDHEN and CDR2 is SYDVKM. The CDR3 contains 15 residues.

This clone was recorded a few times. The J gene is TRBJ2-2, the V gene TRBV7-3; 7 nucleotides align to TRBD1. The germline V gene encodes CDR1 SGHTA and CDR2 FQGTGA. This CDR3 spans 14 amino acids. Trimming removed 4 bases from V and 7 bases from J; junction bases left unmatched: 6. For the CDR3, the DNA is TGTGCCAGCAGCTCTGACAGGGCTGGCGGGGAGCTGTTTTTT. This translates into CASSSDRAGGELFF.

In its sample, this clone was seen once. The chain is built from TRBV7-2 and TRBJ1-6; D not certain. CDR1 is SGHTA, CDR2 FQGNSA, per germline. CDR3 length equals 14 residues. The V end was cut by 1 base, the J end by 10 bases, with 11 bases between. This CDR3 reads CASSLDSPWSPLHF. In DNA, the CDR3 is TGTGCCAGCAGCTTAGACAGCCCATGGTCACCCCTCCACTTT.

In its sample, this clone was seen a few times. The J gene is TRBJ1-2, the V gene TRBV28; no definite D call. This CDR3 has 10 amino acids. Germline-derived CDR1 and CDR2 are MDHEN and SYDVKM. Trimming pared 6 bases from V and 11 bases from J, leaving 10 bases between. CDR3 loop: CASSWFSYTF. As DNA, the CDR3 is TGTGCCAGCAGCTGGTTCAGTTACACCTTC.

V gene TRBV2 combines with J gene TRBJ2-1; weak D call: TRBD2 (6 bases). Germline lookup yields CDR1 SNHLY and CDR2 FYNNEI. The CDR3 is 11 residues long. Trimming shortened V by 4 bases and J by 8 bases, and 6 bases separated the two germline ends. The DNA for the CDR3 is TGTGCCAGCAGTGGGGGGGATGAGCAGTTCTTC. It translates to CASSGGDEQFF. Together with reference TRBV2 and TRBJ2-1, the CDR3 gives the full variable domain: EPEVTQTPSHQVTQMGQEVILRCVPISNHLYFYWYRQILGQKVEFLVSFYNNEISEKSEIFDDQFSVERPDGSNFTLKIRSTKLEDSAMYFCASSGGDEQFFGPGTRLTVL.

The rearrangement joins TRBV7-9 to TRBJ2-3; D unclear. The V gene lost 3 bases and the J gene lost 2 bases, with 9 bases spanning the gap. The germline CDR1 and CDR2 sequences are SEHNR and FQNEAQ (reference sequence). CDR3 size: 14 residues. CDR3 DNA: TGTGCCAGCAGCTTGAGCGACTCCACAGATACGCAGTATTTT. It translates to CASSLSDSTDTQYF.

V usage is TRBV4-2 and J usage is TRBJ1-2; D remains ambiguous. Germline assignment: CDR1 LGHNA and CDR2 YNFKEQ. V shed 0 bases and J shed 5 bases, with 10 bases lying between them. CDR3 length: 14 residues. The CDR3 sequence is CASSQDRAKYGYTF. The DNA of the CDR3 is TGTGCCAGCAGCCAAGATCGAGCCAAATATGGCTACACCTTC.

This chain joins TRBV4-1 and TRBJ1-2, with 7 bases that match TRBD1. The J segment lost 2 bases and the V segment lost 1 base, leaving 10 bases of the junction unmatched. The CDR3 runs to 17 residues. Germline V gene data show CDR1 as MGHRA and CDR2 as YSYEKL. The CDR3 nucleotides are TGCGCCAGCAGCCAAGTGGGCGTGACAGGGAGAAACTATGGCTACACCTTC. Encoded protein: CASSQVGVTGRNYGYTF.

CDR3 region: CASSSGLSSNQPQHF. The CDR3 DNA sequence: TGTGCCAGCAGCTCCGGACTTTCCAGCAATCAGCCCCAGCATTTT. The chain couples TRBV7-9 to TRBJ1-5; no clear D gene. The CDR3 length is 15 residues. V shed 4 bases and J shed 1 base, with 11 bases lying between them. Looked up from germline, CDR1 is SEHNR and CDR2 is FQNEAQ (reference sequence).